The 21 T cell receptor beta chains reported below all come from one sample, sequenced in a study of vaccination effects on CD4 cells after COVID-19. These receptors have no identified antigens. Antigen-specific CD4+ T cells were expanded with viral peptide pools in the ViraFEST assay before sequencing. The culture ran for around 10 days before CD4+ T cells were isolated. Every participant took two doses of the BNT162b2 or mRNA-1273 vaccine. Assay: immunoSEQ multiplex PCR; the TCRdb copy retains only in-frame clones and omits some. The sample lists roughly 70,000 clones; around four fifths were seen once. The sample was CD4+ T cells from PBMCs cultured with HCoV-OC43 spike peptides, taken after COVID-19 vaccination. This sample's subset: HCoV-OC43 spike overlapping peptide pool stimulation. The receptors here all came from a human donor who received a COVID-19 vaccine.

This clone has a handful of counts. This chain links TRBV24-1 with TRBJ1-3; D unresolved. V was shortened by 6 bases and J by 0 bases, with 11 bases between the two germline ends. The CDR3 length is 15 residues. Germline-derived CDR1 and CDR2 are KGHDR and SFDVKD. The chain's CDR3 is CATSLRFSSGNTIYF. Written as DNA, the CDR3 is TGTGCCACCAGTTTGCGTTTCAGCTCTGGAAACACCATATATTTT.

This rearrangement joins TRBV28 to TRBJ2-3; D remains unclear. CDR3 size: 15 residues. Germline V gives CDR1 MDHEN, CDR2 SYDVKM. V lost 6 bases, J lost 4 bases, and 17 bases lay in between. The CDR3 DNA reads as TGTGCCAGCAGCCCCACTCGAGTGGCGGCAGATACGCAGTATTTT. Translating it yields CASSPTRVAADTQYF.

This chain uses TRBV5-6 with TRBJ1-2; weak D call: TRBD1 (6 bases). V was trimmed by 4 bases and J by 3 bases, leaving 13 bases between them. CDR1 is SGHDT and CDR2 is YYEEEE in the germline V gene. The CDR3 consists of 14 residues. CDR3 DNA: TGTGCCAGCAGCATACTACAGGGAGACTATGGCTACACCTTC. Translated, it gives CASSILQGDYGYTF.

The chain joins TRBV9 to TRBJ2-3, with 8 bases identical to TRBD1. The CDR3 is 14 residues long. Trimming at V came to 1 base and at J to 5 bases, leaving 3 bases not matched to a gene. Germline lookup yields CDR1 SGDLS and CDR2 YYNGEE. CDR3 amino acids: CASSVQGAKDTQYF. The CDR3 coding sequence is TGTGCCAGCAGCGTACAGGGGGCAAAAGATACGCAGTATTTT.

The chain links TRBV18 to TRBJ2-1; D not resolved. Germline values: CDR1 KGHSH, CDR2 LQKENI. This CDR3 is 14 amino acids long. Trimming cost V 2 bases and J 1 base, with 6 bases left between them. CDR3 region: CASSPALSYNEQFF. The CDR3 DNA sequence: TGTGCCAGCTCACCAGCCTTATCCTACAATGAGCAGTTCTTC. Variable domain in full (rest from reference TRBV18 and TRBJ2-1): NAGVMQNPRHLVRRRGQEARLRCSPMKGHSHVYWYRQLPEEGLKFMVYLQKENIIDESGMPKERFSAEFPKEGPSILRIQQVVRGDSAAYFCASSPALSYNEQFFGPGTRLTVL.

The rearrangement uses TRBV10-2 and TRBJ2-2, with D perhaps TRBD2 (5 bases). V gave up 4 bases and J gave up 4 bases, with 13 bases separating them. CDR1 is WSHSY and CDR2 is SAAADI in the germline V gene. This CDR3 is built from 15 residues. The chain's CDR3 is CASSGSGRATGELFF. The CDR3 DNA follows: TGCGCCAGCAGTGGATCGGGAAGGGCCACCGGGGAGCTGTTTTTT.

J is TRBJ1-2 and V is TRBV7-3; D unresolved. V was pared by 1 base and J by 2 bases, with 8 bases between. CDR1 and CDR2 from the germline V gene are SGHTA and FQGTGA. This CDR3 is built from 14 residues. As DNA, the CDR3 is TGTGCCAGCAGCTTAAAGGCCCCGAACTATGGCTACACCTTC. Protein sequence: CASSLKAPNYGYTF.

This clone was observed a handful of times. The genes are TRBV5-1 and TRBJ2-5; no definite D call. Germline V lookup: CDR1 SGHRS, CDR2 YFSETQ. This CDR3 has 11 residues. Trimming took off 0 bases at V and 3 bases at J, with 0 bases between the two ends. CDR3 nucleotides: TGCGCCAGCAGCTTGGAAGAGACCCAGTACTTC. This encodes CASSLEETQYF.

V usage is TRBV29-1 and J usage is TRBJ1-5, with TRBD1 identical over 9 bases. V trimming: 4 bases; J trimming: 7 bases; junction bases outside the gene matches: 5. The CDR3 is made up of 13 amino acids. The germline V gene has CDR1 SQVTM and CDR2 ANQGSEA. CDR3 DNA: TGCAGCGTTGGGGGGACAGGGAACCAGCCCCAGCATTTT. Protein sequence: CSVGGTGNQPQHF. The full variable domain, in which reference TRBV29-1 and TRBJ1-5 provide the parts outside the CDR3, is SAVISQKPSRDICQRGTSLTIQCQVDSQVTMMFWYRQQPGQSLTLIATANQGSEATYESGFVIDKFPISRPNLTFSTLTVSNMSPEDSSIYLCSVGGTGNQPQHFGDGTRLSIL.

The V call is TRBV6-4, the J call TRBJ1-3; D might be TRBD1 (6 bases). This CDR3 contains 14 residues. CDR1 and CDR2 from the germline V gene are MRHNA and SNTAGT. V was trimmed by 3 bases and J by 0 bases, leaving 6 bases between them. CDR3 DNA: TGTGCCAGCAGTGAGACAGGCTCTGGAAACACCATATATTTT. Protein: CASSETGSGNTIYF.

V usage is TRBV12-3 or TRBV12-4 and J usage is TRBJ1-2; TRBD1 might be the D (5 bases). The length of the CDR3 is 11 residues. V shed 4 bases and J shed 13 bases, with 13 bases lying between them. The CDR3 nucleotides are TGTGCCAGCAGTTACCCCGGGACCTTCACCTTC. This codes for CASSYPGTFTF.

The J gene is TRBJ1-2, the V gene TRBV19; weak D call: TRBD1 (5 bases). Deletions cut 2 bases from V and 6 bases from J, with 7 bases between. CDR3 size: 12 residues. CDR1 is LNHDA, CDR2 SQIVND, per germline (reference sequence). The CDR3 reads CASSIRTNGYTF. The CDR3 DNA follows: TGTGCCAGTAGTATAAGGACAAATGGCTACACCTTC.

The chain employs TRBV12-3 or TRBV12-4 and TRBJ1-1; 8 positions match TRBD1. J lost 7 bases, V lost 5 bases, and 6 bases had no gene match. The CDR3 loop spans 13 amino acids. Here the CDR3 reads CASSARTGNEAFF. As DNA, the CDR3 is TGTGCCAGCAGTGCAAGGACAGGGAATGAAGCTTTCTTT.

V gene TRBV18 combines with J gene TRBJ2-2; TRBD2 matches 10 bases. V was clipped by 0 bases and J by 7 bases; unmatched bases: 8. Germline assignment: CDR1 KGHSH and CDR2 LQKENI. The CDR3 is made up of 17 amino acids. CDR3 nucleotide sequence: TGTGCCAGCTCACCACCGGCTAGCGGGGGAGTAATCGGGGAGCTGTTTTTT. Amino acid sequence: CASSPPASGGVIGELFF.

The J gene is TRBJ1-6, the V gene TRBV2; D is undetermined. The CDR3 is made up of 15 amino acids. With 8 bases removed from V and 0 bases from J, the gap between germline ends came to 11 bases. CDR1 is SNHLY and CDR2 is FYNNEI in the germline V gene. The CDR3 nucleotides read TGTGCCAGCCATAAGGGAAGCTCCTATAATTCACCCCTCCACTTT. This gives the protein CASHKGSSYNSPLHF. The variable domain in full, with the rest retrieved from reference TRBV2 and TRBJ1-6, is EPEVTQTPSHQVTQMGQEVILRCVPISNHLYFYWYRQILGQKVEFLVSFYNNEISEKSEIFDDQFSVERPDGSNFTLKIRSTKLEDSAMYFCASHKGSSYNSPLHFGNGTRLTVT.

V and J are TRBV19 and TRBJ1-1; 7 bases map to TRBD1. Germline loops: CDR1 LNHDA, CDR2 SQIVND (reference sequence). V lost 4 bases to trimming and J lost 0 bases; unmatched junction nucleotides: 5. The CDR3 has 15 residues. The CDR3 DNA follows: TGTGCCAGTAGTACCTACAGGGGTGTGAACACTGAAGCTTTCTTT. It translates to CASSTYRGVNTEAFF.

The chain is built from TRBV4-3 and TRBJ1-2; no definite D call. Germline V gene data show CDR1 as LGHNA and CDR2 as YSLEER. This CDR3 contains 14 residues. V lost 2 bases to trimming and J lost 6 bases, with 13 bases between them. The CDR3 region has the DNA TGCGCCAGCAGCCAAAACCAGCCCCGTGATGGCTACACCTTC. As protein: CASSQNQPRDGYTF.

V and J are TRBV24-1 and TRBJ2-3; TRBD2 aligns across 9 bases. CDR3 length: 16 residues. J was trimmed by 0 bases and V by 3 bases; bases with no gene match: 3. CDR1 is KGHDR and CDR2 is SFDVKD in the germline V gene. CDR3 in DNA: TGTGCCACCAGTGATAGCGGGGGGTTTAGCACAGATACGCAGTATTTT. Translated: CATSDSGGFSTDTQYF.

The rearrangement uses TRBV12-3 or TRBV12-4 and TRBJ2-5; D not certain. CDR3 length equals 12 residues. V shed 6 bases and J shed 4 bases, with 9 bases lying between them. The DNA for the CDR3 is TGTGCCAGCAGCCAACCAGGAGAGACCCAGTACTTC. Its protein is CASSQPGETQYF.

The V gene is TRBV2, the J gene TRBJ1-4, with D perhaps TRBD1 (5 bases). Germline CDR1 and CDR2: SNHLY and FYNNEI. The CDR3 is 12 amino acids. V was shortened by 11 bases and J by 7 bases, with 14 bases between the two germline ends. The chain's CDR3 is CAAGDDGEKLFF. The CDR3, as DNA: TGTGCCGCGGGGGATGACGGTGAAAAACTGTTTTTT. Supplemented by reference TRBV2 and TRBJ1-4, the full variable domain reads EPEVTQTPSHQVTQMGQEVILRCVPISNHLYFYWYRQILGQKVEFLVSFYNNEISEKSEIFDDQFSVERPDGSNFTLKIRSTKLEDSAMYFCAAGDDGEKLFFGSGTQLSVL.

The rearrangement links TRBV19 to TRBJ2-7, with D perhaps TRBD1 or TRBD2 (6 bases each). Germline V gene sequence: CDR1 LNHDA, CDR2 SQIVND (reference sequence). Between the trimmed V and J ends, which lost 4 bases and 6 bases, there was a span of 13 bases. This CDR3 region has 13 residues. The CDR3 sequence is CASSTRGGGEQYV. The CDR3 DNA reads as TGTGCCAGTAGTACAAGAGGGGGAGGCGAGCAGTACGTC.